This is a list of T cell receptor beta chains from one sample in a study of regulatory T cells in long-lasting Graves disease. In TCRdb, the multiplex PCR reads were re-called with MiXCR into one record per CDR3 protein. Found here are 450,000 to 600,000 distinct CDR3 sequences, roughly 13% of them singletons; the top ten hold 10%. In addition, the sample was reused for a study of T cells in Graves' hyperthyroidism and ophthalmopathy.

The material was peripheral blood mononuclear cells (PBMCs), obtained at new diagnosis, from a patient treated with antithyroid drugs. Receptors were obtained from a man aged 25-45 years with Graves disease. The CDR3 runs from the conserved cysteine through the conserved F or W. A D gene is named only where the DNA matches it firmly. Clone size is shown for a subset of rows, as once, few, many or a class of expanded clone.

TRBJ2-1,TRBV7-2,NA,NA,14,TGTGCCAGCAGCTCCCACTTATCCTACAATGAGCAGTTCTTC,CASSSHLSYNEQFF
TRBJ2-1,TRBV18,many,NA,15,TGTGCCAGCTCACCAAGACAGCAGGGTGGGAATGAGCAGTTCTTC,CASSPRQQGGNEQFF
TRBJ1-6,TRBV9,many,TRBD1,14,TGTGCCAGCAGCTCCAGGGGGTCCAATTCACCCCTCCACTTT,CASSSRGSNSPLHF
TRBJ2-5,TRBV3-1,many,TRBD2,18,TGTGCCAGCAGCCACAGCGGGAGGCTACTTCTTTCGCAAGAGACCCAGTACTTC,CASSHSGRLLLSQETQYF
TRBJ2-1,TRBV20-1,many,TRBD2,17,TGCAGTGCCCCGTCCTTAGCGGGAGGGCGGGATTATGATGAGCAGTTCTTC,CSAPSLAGGRDYDEQFF
TRBJ2-5,TRBV6-1,many,NA,12,TGTGCCAGCAGTCAGACGGGACAGACCCAGTACTTC,CASSQTGQTQYF
TRBJ2-5,TRBV20-1,many,NA,15,TGCAGTGCTCGGCCCCGGGCCCCCTTTTCGGAGACCCAGTACTTC,CSARPRAPFSETQYF
TRBJ2-1,TRBV20-1,many,NA,14,TGCAGTGCTACTGTCGGGACCTTGACGGATGAGCAGTTCTTC,CSATVGTLTDEQFF
TRBJ2-1,TRBV14,NA,NA,11,TGTGCCAGCAGCCATGCTAGCGAACCGTTCTTC,CASSHASEPFF
TRBJ2-2,TRBV7-9,many,TRBD2,15,TGTGCCACCCCATCTAGCGGGAGCATGCACGGGGAGCTGTTTTTT,CATPSSGSMHGELFF
TRBJ1-2,TRBV29-1,many,NA,12,TGCAGCGTCGGTGGGGGGTTAGATGGCTACACCTTC,CSVGGGLDGYTF
TRBJ2-1,TRBV24-1,once,NA,15,TGTGCCACCAGAGGGACGGGGGCGCAAGACAATGAGCAGTTCTTC,CATRGTGAQDNEQFF
TRBJ2-3,TRBV5-1,few,TRBD1,16,TGCGCCAGCAGCTGGGAACAGGGGGGCCCCACAGATACGCAGTATTTT,CASSWEQGGPTDTQYF
TRBJ2-1,TRBV5-1,few,NA,17,TGCGCCAGCAGCAGGGGGGCAGCGGTGAGCTCCTACAATGAGCAGCTCTTC,CASSRGAAVSSYNEQLF
TRBJ2-2,TRBV27,NA,TRBD2,14,TGTGCCAGCAGTTGGGGGGGGATCACCGGGGAGCTGTTTTTT,CASSWGGITGELFF
TRBJ2-2,TRBV10-1,many,NA,16,TGCGCCAGCAGTGAAGAGTACCCGCCGAACACCGGGGAGCTGTTTTTT,CASSEEYPPNTGELFF
TRBJ2-5,TRBV24-1,few,NA,13,TGTGCCACCAGTGATTTGCATTCGAGGACCCAGTACTTC,CATSDLHSRTQYF
TRBJ2-3,TRBV5-1,few,TRBD2,17,TGCGCCAGCAGCTTGGGACTAGCGGGAGGGCCTACAGATACGCAGTATTTT,CASSLGLAGGPTDTQYF
TRBJ2-2,TRBV4-1,NA,NA,15,TGCGCCAGCAGCCAAGCCCAGGGGAAGGCCGGGGAGCTGTTTTTT,CASSQAQGKAGELFF
TRBJ1-1,TRBV9,many,NA,15,TGTGCCAGCAGCGTAGAGGCAGCCGTGAACACTGAAGCTTTCTTT,CASSVEAAVNTEAFF
TRBJ2-5,TRBV5-4,many,TRBD1,14,TGTGCCAGCAGCTGGACAGGGGAGGGTGAGACCCAGTACTTC,CASSWTGEGETQYF
TRBJ2-3,TRBV7-2,many,TRBD2,18,TGTGCCAGCAGCTTAGCGAGACTAGCGGGAGGGCCTACAGATACGCAGTATTTT,CASSLARLAGGPTDTQYF
TRBJ2-1,TRBV5-1,many,NA,16,TGCGCCAGCAGCATGGGTGGCCGAATGAGAGGGCATGAGCAGTTCTTC,CASSMGGRMRGHEQFF
TRBJ2-3,TRBV20-1,NA,TRBD1,13,TGCAGTGCTACTGGGACAGGGACAGATACGCAGTATTTT,CSATGTGTDTQYF
TRBJ1-4,TRBV12-3/TRBV12-4,many,NA,14,TGTGCCAGCGGGTCTCGGGCAACTAATGAAAAACTGTTTTTT,CASGSRATNEKLFF
TRBJ2-7,TRBV2,many,TRBD1,14,TGTGCCAGCACAGGGACAGGGGCCTCCTACGAGCAGTACTTC,CASTGTGASYEQYF
TRBJ2-1,TRBV10-3,NA,TRBD2,16,TGTGCCATCAGTTTTAATGGAGCGGGAAAGTACAATGAGCAGTTCTTC,CAISFNGAGKYNEQFF
TRBJ1-1,TRBV6-1,many,NA,13,TGTGCCAGCGTCGGGGGTGGGAACACTGAAGCTTTCTTT,CASVGGGNTEAFF
TRBJ2-7,TRBV3-1,many,NA,15,TGTGCCAGCAGCCTCGGGACACCCTACGACTACGAGCAGTACTTC,CASSLGTPYDYEQYF
TRBJ2-3,TRBV2,NA,TRBD1,14,TGTGCCAGCAGTGGAAGGGGGCGGTCAGATACGCAGTATTTT,CASSGRGRSDTQYF
TRBJ2-2,TRBV30,few,TRBD2,16,TGTGCCTGGAGGGGGCTAGCGGGAGCGGGCACCGGGGAGCTGTTTTTT,CAWRGLAGAGTGELFF
TRBJ1-1,TRBV20-1,many,NA,15,TGCAGTGCTAGATGGGAGGGGGAGTTGAACACTGAAGCTTTCTTT,CSARWEGELNTEAFF
TRBJ1-2,TRBV30,many,NA,12,TGTGCCTGGAGGGGGCAGGCGGGAGGCTACACCTTC,CAWRGQAGGYTF
TRBJ2-5,TRBV7-2,many,TRBD2,16,TGTGCCAGCAGCTTAGGTGTAGCGGGAAGAGGGGAGACCCAGTACTTC,CASSLGVAGRGETQYF
TRBJ1-1,TRBV29-1,many,NA,12,TGCAGCGGCCTCCGGGCGAACACTGAAGCTTTCTTT,CSGLRANTEAFF
TRBJ2-2,TRBV6-5,few,NA,15,TGTGCCAGCAGTTATAGCGCAGGGAACACCGAGGAGCTGTTTTTT,CASSYSAGNTEELFF
TRBJ2-1,TRBV20-1,many,TRBD2,15,TGCAGTGCTCCGCGGACTAGCGATCACTACAATGAGCAGTTCTTC,CSAPRTSDHYNEQFF
TRBJ1-4,TRBV7-2,many,NA,14,TGTGCCAGCAGCTCCCTCGTAGGGGGGGAAAAACTGTTTTTT,CASSSLVGGEKLFF
TRBJ2-2,TRBV2,many,NA,13,TGTGCCAGCAGATCCGGGACTCGGGGGGAGCTGTTTTTT,CASRSGTRGELFF
TRBJ1-2,TRBV30,many,NA,13,TGTGCCTCCGGGGCACGAAGGATCTATGGCTACACCTTC,CASGARRIYGYTF
TRBJ2-3,TRBV3-1,many,TRBD2,15,TGTGCCAGCAGCCAGCGACTAGCGGGACCAGATACGCAGTATTTT,CASSQRLAGPDTQYF